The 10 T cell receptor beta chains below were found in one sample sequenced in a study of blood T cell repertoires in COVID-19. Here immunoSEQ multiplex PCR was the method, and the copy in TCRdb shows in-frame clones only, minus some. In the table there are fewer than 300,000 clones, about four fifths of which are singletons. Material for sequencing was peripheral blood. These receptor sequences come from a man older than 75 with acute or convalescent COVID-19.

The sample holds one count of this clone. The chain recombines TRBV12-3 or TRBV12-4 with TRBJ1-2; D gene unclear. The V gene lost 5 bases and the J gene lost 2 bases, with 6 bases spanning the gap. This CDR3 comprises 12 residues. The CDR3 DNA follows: TGTGCCAGCAGTCTGTTGAACTATGGCTACACCTTC. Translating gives CASSLLNYGYTF.

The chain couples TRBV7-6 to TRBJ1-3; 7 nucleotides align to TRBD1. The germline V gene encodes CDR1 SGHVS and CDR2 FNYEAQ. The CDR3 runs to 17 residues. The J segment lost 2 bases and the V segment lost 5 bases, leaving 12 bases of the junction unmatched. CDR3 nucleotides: TGTGCCAGCAGCGGAGGAGACAGGGACAGCCCTGGAAACACCATATATTTT. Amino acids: CASSGGDRDSPGNTIYF.

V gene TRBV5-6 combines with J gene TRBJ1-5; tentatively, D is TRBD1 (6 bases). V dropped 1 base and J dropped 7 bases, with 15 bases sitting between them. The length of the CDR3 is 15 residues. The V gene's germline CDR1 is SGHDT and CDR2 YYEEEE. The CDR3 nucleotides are TGTGCCAGCAGCTTGTCCCGGACAGTGCCCCAGCCCCAGCATTTT. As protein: CASSLSRTVPQPQHF.

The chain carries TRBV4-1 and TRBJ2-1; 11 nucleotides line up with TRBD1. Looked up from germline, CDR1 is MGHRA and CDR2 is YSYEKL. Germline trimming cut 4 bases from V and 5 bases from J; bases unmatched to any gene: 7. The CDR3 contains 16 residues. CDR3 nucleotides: TGCGCCAGCAGCCCCCCCGGGACAGGGGGTCACAATGAGCAGTTCTTC. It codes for CASSPPGTGGHNEQFF.

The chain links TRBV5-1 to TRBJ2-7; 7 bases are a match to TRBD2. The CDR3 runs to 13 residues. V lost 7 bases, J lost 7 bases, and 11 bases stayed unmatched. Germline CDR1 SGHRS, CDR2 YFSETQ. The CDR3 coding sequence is TGCGCCAGCCGTGTGAGGGAGGGCGGGGAGCAGTACTTC. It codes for CASRVREGGEQYF.

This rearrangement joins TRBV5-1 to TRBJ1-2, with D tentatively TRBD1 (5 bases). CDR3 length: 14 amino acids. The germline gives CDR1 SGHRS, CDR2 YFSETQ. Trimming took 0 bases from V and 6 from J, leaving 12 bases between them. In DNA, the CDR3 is TGCGCCAGCAGCTTGGCCGGGGGTAGGGATGGCTACACCTTC. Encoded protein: CASSLAGGRDGYTF.

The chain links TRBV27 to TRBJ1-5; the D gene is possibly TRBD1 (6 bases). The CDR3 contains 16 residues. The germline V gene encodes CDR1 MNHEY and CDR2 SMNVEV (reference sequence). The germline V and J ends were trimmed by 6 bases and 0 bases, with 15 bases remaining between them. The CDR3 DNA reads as TGTGCCAGCAGCGAAAAACGACAGGCTAGCAATCAGCCCCAGCATTTT. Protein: CASSEKRQASNQPQHF.

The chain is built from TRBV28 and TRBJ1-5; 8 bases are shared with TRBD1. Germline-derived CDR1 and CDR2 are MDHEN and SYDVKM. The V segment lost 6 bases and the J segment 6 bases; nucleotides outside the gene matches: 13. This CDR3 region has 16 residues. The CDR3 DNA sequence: TGTGCCAGCAGCGAGGCTGACAGGGGCAGGGGTCAGCCCCAGCATTTT. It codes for CASSEADRGRGQPQHF.

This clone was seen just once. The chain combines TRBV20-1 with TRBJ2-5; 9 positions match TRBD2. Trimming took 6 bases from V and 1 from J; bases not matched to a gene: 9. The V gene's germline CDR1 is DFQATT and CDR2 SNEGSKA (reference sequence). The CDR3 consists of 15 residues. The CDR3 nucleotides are TGCAGTGCCAGTTGGCGGGGGGGTGTCCAAGAGACCCAGTACTTC. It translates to CSASWRGGVQETQYF.

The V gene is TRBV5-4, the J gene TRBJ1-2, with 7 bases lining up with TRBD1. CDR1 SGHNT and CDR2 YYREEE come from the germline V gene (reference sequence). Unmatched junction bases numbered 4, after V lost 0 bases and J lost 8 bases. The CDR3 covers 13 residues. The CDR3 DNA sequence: TGTGCCAGCAGCTTGGAGACAGGGAAAGGCTACACCTTC. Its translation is CASSLETGKGYTF.